This T cell receptor beta chain was obtained from a study of a mutant IDH1 vaccine in newly diagnosed glioma. Overall study context: A 62.5% male, approximately 38% female split and a mean age of about 44 years characterized treated patients.

The V end was cut by 5 bases, the J end by 3 bases, with 19 bases between. Germline CDR1 and CDR2: MNHNY and SVGAGI (reference sequence). The CDR3 extends over 16 amino acids. Profiling relied on immunoSEQ multiplex PCR, and the TCRdb table lists in-frame clones only, not all of them. The profile covers tens of thousands of clones, with 84% appearing a single time and around 2.4% taken by the ten largest. A note on this clone: Its antigen is unidentified.

Regarding time point: week 11, during vaccination. All doses held 300 ug of mutant IDH1 20-mer peptide, with topical imiquimod. The sequence came from a man aged 35-49 years with glioma. The gene calls are TRBV6-6 and TRBJ1-1, with a weak D call TRBD1 (5 bases). Specimen: PBMCs, collected from a glioma patient whose treatment included an IDH1 peptide vaccine. The CDR3 region is CASSRASNRRDTEAFF. For the CDR3, the DNA is TGTGCCAGCAGTCGCGCGTCGAACAGGCGTGACACTGAAGCTTTCTTT.